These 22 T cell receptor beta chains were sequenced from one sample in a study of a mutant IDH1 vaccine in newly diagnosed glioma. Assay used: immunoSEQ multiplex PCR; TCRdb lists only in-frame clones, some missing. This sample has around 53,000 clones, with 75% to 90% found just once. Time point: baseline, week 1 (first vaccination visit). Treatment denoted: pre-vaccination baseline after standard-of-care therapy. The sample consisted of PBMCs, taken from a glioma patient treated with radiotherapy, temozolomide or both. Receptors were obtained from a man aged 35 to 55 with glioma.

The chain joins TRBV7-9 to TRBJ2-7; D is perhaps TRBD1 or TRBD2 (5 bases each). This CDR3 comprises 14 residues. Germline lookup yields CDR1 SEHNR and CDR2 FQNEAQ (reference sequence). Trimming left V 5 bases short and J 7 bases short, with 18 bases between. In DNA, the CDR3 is TGTGCCAGCAGCCCCCGGGACGGGGCTCGGGAGCAGTACTTC. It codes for CASSPRDGAREQYF.

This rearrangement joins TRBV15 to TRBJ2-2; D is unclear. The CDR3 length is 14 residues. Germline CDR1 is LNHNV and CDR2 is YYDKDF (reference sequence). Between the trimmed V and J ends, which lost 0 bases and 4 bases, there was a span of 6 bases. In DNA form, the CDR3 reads TGTGCCACCAGCAGAGATAAGGGCACCGGGGAGCTGTTTTTT. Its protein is CATSRDKGTGELFF.

The CDR3 here is CASSFLAGGSGYEQYF. CDR3 DNA sequence: TGTGCCAGCAGCTTCCTAGCGGGAGGATCGGGGTACGAGCAGTACTTC. V is TRBV7-8 and J is TRBJ2-7; 11 bases match TRBD2. The CDR3 length is 16 residues. J was trimmed by 4 bases and V by 3 bases; bases with no gene match: 8. Germline-derived CDR1 and CDR2 are SGHVS and FQNEAQ. The full variable domain, in which reference TRBV7-8 and TRBJ2-7 provide the parts outside the CDR3, is GAGVSQSPRYKVAKRGQDVALRCDPISGHVSLFWYQQALGQGPEFLTYFQNEAQLDKSGLPSDRFFAERPEGSVSTLKIQRTQQEDSAVYLCASSFLAGGSGYEQYFGPGTRLTVT.

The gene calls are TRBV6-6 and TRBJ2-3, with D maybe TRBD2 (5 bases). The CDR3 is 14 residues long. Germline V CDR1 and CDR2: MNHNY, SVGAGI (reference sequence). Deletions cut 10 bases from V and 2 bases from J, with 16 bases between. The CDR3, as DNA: TGTGCCACCCGAAACGGACTTCACACAGATACGCAGTATTTT. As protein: CATRNGLHTDTQYF.

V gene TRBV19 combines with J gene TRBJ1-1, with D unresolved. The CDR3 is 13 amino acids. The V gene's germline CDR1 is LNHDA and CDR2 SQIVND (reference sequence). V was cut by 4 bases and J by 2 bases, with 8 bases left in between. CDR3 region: CASSRGPNTEAFF. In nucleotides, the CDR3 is TGTGCCAGTAGTAGGGGTCCTAACACTGAAGCTTTCTTT.

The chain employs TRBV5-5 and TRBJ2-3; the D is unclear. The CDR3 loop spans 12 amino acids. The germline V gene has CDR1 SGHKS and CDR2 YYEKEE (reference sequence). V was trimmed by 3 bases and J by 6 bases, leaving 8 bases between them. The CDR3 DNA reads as TGTGCCAGCAGCTGGTGGGCGGATACGCAGTATTTT. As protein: CASSWWADTQYF.

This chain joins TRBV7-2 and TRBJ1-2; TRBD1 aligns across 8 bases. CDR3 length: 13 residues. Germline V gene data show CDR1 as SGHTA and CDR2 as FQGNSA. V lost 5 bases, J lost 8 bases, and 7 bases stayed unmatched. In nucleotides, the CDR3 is TGTGCCAGCAGCCCGACGACAGGGGCCGGCTACACCTTC. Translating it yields CASSPTTGAGYTF.

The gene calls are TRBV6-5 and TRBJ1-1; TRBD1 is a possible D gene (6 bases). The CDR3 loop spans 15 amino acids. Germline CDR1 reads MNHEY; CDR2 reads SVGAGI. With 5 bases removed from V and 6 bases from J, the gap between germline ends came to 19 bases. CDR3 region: CASSTYREDLAEAFF. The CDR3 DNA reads TGTGCCAGCAGTACCTACAGGGAAGATTTGGCTGAAGCTTTCTTT.

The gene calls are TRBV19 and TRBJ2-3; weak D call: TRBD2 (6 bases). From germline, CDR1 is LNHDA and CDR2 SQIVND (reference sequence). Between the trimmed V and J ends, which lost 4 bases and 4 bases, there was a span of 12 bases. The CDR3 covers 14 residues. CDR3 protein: CASSKGREADTQYF. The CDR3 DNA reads TGTGCCAGTAGTAAAGGCAGGGAGGCAGATACGCAGTATTTT.

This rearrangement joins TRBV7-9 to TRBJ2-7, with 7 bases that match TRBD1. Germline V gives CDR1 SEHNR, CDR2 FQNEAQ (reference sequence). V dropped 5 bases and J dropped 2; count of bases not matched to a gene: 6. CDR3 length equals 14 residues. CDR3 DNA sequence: TGTGCCAGCAGCGATACAGGGGTTACCTACGAGCAGTACTTC. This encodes CASSDTGVTYEQYF.

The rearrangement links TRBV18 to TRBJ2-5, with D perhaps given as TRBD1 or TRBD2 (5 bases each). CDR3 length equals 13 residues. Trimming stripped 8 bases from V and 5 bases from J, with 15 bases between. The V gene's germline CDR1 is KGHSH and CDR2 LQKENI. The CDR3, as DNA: TGTGCCAGCGTCGGGGCGAAAGGGGAGACCCAGTACTTC. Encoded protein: CASVGAKGETQYF.

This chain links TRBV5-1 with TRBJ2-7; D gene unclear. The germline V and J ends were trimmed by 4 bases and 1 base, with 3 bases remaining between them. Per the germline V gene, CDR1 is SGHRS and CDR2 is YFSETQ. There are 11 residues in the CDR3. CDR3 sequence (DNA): TGCGCCAGCAGCGCTTCCTACGAGCAGTACTTC. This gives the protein CASSASYEQYF.

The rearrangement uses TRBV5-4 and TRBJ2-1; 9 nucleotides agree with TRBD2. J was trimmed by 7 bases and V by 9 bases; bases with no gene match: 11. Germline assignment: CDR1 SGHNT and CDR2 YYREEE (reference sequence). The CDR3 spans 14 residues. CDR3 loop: CATKLLAGGNEQFF. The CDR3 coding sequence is TGTGCCACAAAGTTACTAGCGGGTGGTAATGAGCAGTTCTTC. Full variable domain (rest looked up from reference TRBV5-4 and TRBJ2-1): ETGVTQSPTHLIKTRGQQVTLRCSSQSGHNTVSWYQQALGQGPQFIFQYYREEENGRGNFPPRFSGLQFPNYSSELNVNALELDDSALYLCATKLLAGGNEQFFGPGTRLTVL.

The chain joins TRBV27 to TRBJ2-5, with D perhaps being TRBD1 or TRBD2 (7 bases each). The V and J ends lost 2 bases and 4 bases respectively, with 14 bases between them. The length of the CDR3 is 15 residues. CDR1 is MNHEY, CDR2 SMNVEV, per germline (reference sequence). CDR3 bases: TGTGCCAGCAGTTTAAGGTCAGGGGGGGCAGAGACCCAGTACTTC. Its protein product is CASSLRSGGAETQYF.

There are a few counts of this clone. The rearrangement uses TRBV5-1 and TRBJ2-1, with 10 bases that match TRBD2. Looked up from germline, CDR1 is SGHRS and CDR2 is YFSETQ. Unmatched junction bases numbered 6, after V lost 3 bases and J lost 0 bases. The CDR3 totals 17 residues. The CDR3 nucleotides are TGCGCCAGCAGCTCAAGACTAGCGGGCAGCTCCTACAATGAGCAGTTCTTC. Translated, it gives CASSSRLAGSSYNEQFF.

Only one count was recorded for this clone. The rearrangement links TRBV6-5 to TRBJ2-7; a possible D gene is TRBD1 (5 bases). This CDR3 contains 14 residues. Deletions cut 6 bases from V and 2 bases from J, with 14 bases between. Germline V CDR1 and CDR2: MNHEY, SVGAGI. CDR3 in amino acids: CASSDSNRPYEQYF. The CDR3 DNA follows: TGTGCCAGCAGCGACAGCAACCGGCCCTACGAGCAGTACTTC.

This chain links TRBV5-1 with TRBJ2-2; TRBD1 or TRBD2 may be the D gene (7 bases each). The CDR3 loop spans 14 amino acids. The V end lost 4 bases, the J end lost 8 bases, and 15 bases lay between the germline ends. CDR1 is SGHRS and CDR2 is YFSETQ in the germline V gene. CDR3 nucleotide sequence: TGCGCCAGCAGCCCCAGGGGGGGCCAGGGGGAGCTGTTTTTT. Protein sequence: CASSPRGGQGELFF.

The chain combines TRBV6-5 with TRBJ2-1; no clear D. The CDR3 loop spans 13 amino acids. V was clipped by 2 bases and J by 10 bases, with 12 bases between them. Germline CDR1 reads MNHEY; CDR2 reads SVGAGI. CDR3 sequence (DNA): TGTGCCAGCAGTTACGCGCCCCGATACGAGCAGTTCTTC. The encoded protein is CASSYAPRYEQFF.

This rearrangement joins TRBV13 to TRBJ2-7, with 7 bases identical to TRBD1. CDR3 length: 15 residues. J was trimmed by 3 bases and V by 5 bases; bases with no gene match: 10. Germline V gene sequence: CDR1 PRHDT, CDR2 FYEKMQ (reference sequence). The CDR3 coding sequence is TGTGCCAGCAGCCGACGGACAGGAGGATTCTACGAGCAGTACTTC. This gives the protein CASSRRTGGFYEQYF.

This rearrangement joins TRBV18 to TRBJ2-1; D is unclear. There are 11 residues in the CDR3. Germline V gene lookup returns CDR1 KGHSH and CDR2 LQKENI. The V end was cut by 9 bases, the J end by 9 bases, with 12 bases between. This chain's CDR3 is CASREYREQFF. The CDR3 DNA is TGTGCCAGTCGAGAGTACCGTGAGCAGTTCTTC.

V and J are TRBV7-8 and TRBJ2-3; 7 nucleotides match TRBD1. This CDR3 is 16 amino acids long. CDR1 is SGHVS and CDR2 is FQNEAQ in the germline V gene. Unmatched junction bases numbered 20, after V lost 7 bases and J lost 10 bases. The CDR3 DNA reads TGTGCCAGCAAGAAAGGACAGGCCATTCAGCCCCTCCCGCAGTATTTT. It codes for CASKKGQAIQPLPQYF.

The CDR3 bases are TGCGCCAGCAGCTTACGGGAGTATAGCTATGGCTACACCTTC. Translating gives CASSLREYSYGYTF. J is TRBJ1-2 and V is TRBV5-1; D unresolved. Looked up from germline, CDR1 is SGHRS and CDR2 is YFSETQ. Between the trimmed V and J ends, which lost 2 bases and 4 bases, there was a span of 12 bases. The CDR3 extends over 14 amino acids.